The 25 T cell receptor beta chains in this list originate from one sample, sequenced in a study of blood T cell repertoires in COVID-19. Sequenced by immunoSEQ multiplex PCR; TCRdb stores in-frame clones only, minus some. The sample yields 200,000 to 250,000 clones, 85% to 90% seen once. The sequenced material came from peripheral blood. These receptors all stem from a man over 45 with COVID-19, enrolled during active disease.

The rearrangement links TRBV5-5 to TRBJ2-7; D might be TRBD1 (5 bases). Trimming cost V 4 bases and J 2 bases, with 10 bases left between them. The CDR3 has 13 amino acids. Per the germline V gene, CDR1 is SGHKS and CDR2 is YYEKEE (reference sequence). This CDR3 reads CASSPTVTYEQYF. The CDR3 nucleotides are TGTGCCAGCAGCCCGACAGTTACCTACGAGCAGTACTTC.

The chain couples TRBV10-2 to TRBJ1-5; D gene unclear. CDR3 size: 15 residues. Trimming shortened V by 3 bases and J by 3 bases, and 12 bases separated the two germline ends. The germline CDR1 and CDR2 sequences are WSHSY and SAAADI. CDR3 residues: CASSDLGRDNQPQHF. The CDR3 nucleotides are TGCGCCAGCAGTGACCTCGGGAGGGACAATCAGCCCCAGCATTTT.

In this sample, this clone turned up once. CDR3 amino acids: CASSPLGLANSYEQYF. Here the CDR3 DNA reads TGTGCCAGTAGTCCCCTGGGACTAGCGAACTCCTACGAGCAGTACTTC. The chain is built from TRBV19 and TRBJ2-7; 10 bases map to TRBD2. After removal of 5 bases from V and 0 bases from J, the junction contained 7 bases not matched to a gene. This CDR3 is 16 amino acids long. Germline V gene sequence: CDR1 LNHDA, CDR2 SQIVND (reference sequence).

The genes are TRBV30 and TRBJ1-1; D is perhaps TRBD1 (6 bases). Germline V gene sequence: CDR1 GTSNPN, CDR2 SVGIG (reference sequence). This CDR3 has 13 residues. V was shortened by 2 bases and J by 3 bases, with 10 bases between the two germline ends. The CDR3 DNA reads TGTGCCTGGAGTCGGGCAGGGGACACTGAAGCTTTCTTT. This encodes CAWSRAGDTEAFF.

This rearrangement joins TRBV20-1 to TRBJ2-2; 7 bases align to TRBD2. Germline lookup yields CDR1 DFQATT and CDR2 SNEGSKA (reference sequence). V gave up 3 bases and J gave up 2 bases; unmatched junction bases: 3. The CDR3 has 14 amino acids. CDR3 sequence reads: CSASSGYNTGELFF. In DNA, the CDR3 is TGCAGTGCTAGTAGCGGGTATAACACCGGGGAGCTGTTTTTT.

The V and J genes are TRBV30 and TRBJ1-1, with a tentative D call TRBD1 (6 bases). V was trimmed by 0 bases and J by 1 base, leaving 15 bases between them. CDR1 is GTSNPN, CDR2 SVGIG, per germline (reference sequence). There are 16 residues in the CDR3. CDR3 protein: CAWSVPLGRGNTEAFF. CDR3 bases: TGTGCCTGGAGTGTGCCCTTGGGCAGGGGGAACACTGAAGCTTTCTTT.

The J gene is TRBJ2-3, the V gene TRBV28; 8 nucleotides line up with TRBD1. CDR1 and CDR2 (germline): MDHEN, SYDVKM. CDR3 length: 17 residues. Trimming removed 3 bases from V and 3 bases from J; junction bases left unmatched: 11. The CDR3, as DNA: TGTGCCAGCAGTTTTTCCCTCCAGGACAGGGAAACAGATACGCAGTATTTT. This codes for CASSFSLQDRETDTQYF. The full variable domain, with the rest looked up from reference TRBV28 and TRBJ2-3, is DVKVTQSSRYLVKRTGEKVFLECVQDMDHENMFWYRQDPGLGLRLIYFSYDVKMKEKGDIPEGYSVSREKKERFSLILESASTNQTSMYLCASSFSLQDRETDTQYFGPGTRLTVL.

This sequence joins TRBV6-1 and TRBJ1-6; 7 bases agree with TRBD1. The CDR3 spans 15 residues. Trimming removed 2 bases from V and 5 bases from J; junction bases left unmatched: 3. Germline CDR1 reads MNHNS; CDR2 reads SASEGT. As DNA, the CDR3 is TGTGCCAGCAGTGAATTAGGGGGCAATAATTCACCCCTCCACTTT. This codes for CASSELGGNNSPLHF.

The V call is TRBV2, the J call TRBJ1-3; 8 bases line up with TRBD1. CDR3 size: 13 residues. Trimming at V came to 6 bases and at J to 2 bases, leaving 0 bases not matched to a gene. The germline CDR1 and CDR2 sequences are SNHLY and FYNNEI. DNA for the CDR3: TGTGCCAGCAGGACAGGGGCTGGAAACACCATATATTTT. It is translated as CASRTGAGNTIYF.

The chain links TRBV18 to TRBJ2-1; 8 bases match TRBD2. The trim removed 6 bases at V and 0 bases at J, leaving 10 bases unmatched. CDR3 length: 17 amino acids. In germline, CDR1 is KGHSH, CDR2 LQKENI. The CDR3 loop is CASSSLGGGSSYNEQFF. CDR3 coding DNA: TGTGCCAGCTCGTCTTTGGGCGGGGGGAGCTCCTACAATGAGCAGTTCTTC. The full variable domain, completed using reference TRBV18 and TRBJ2-1, is NAGVMQNPRHLVRRRGQEARLRCSPMKGHSHVYWYRQLPEEGLKFMVYLQKENIIDESGMPKERFSAEFPKEGPSILRIQQVVRGDSAAYFCASSSLGGGSSYNEQFFGPGTRLTVL.

This clone was seen only a few times. The chain carries TRBV19 and TRBJ2-5, with 11 positions matching TRBD1. V shed 3 bases and J 2 bases; nucleotides not matched to a gene: 8. Germline CDR1 and CDR2: LNHDA and SQIVND (reference sequence). This CDR3 is built from 17 residues. DNA for the CDR3: TGTGCCAGTAGTATTAGGGGGACAGGGGGGACTCAAGAGACCCAGTACTTC. It yields the protein CASSIRGTGGTQETQYF.

V is TRBV18 and J is TRBJ2-7; 10 bases are shared with TRBD1. Germline trimming cut 4 bases from V and 3 bases from J; bases unmatched to any gene: 3. Germline CDR1 reads KGHSH; CDR2 reads LQKENI. CDR3 length equals 14 residues. The CDR3 here is CASSRDRGGYEQYF. The CDR3 DNA reads as TGTGCCAGCTCACGGGACAGGGGAGGCTACGAGCAGTACTTC.

This rearrangement joins TRBV11-2 to TRBJ1-1, with D possibly matching TRBD1 (5 bases). Trimming shortened V by 7 bases and J by 4 bases, and 16 bases separated the two germline ends. CDR1 and CDR2 (germline): SGHAT, FQNNGV. This CDR3 spans 14 amino acids. Here the CDR3 reads CASTLRGRGTEAFF. The CDR3 bases are TGTGCCAGCACCCTACGGGGGAGGGGCACTGAAGCTTTCTTT. Drawing the rest from reference TRBV11-2 and TRBJ1-1, the complete variable domain is EAGVAQSPRYKIIEKRQSVAFWCNPISGHATLYWYQQILGQGPKLLIQFQNNGVVDDSQLPKDRFSAERLKGVDSTLKIQPAKLEDSAVYLCASTLRGRGTEAFFGQGTRLTVV.

This clone has only one observation. The gene calls are TRBV10-3 and TRBJ2-5; 7 nucleotides align to TRBD2. Germline V gene data show CDR1 as ENHRY and CDR2 as SYGVKD. After removal of 5 bases from V and 5 bases from J, the junction contained 5 bases not matched to a gene. The CDR3 covers 13 residues. CDR3 residues: CAISTSAAETQYF. The DNA of the CDR3 is TGTGCCATCAGTACTAGCGCGGCGGAGACCCAGTACTTC.

The V gene is TRBV5-4, the J gene TRBJ2-3; D might be TRBD1 (6 bases). Between the trimmed V and J ends, which lost 4 bases and 4 bases, there was a span of 13 bases. The CDR3 totals 14 residues. From germline, CDR1 is SGHNT and CDR2 YYREEE (reference sequence). The CDR3 sequence is CASSSTRGSDTQYF. DNA of the CDR3: TGTGCCAGCAGCAGTACCAGGGGTTCAGATACGCAGTATTTT. Full variable domain (rest looked up from reference TRBV5-4 and TRBJ2-3): ETGVTQSPTHLIKTRGQQVTLRCSSQSGHNTVSWYQQALGQGPQFIFQYYREEENGRGNFPPRFSGLQFPNYSSELNVNALELDDSALYLCASSSTRGSDTQYFGPGTRLTVL.

This chain connects TRBV7-3 to TRBJ1-3, with D possibly TRBD1 on 6 matching bases. V was trimmed by 5 bases and J by 1 base, leaving 9 bases between them. The germline gives CDR1 SGHTA, CDR2 FQGTGA. The CDR3 length is 14 residues. The CDR3 protein is CASSLQGSGNTIYF. The CDR3 DNA is TGTGCCAGCAGCCTACAGGGATCTGGAAACACCATATATTTT.

The chain joins TRBV5-6 to TRBJ2-1; 7 nucleotides align to TRBD1. CDR3 size: 14 residues. CDR1 SGHDT and CDR2 YYEEEE come from the germline V gene. V lost 5 bases and J lost 3; bases outside the gene matches: 5. DNA for the CDR3: TGTGCCAGCAGTGTGGGACAGCTCTACAATGAGCAGTTCTTC. Protein sequence: CASSVGQLYNEQFF.

For this clone: One end of the junction varies from germline; a read error may be responsible. This chain joins TRBV18 and TRBJ1-1, with 7 bases matching TRBD1. From germline, CDR1 is KGHSH and CDR2 LQKENI. CDR3 size: 14 residues. In DNA form, the CDR3 reads TGTGCCAGCTCACCATCGACAGGGAACGCTGAAGCTTTCTTT. This encodes CASSPSTGNAEAFF.

The chain links TRBV9 to TRBJ2-3; a weak D match, TRBD2 (6 bases). Germline V lookup: CDR1 SGDLS, CDR2 YYNGEE. This CDR3 is built from 16 residues. The V and J ends lost 0 bases and 2 bases respectively, with 13 bases between them. CDR3 protein: CASSVGGAGLTDTQYF. CDR3 in DNA: TGTGCCAGCAGCGTAGGGGGAGCGGGCCTCACAGATACGCAGTATTTT.

The chain is built from TRBV30 and TRBJ1-2; 8 bases map to TRBD1. In germline, CDR1 is GTSNPN, CDR2 SVGIG (reference sequence). Trimming took 1 base from V and 6 from J; bases not matched to a gene: 7. The CDR3 consists of 14 residues. CDR3 sequence: CAWSGRDRNNGYTF. Written as DNA, the CDR3 is TGTGCCTGGAGTGGACGGGACAGGAATAATGGCTACACCTTC.

The J gene is TRBJ2-1, the V gene TRBV28; TRBD2 matches at 8 bases. Unmatched junction bases numbered 10, after V lost 5 bases and J lost 4 bases. The V gene's germline CDR1 is MDHEN and CDR2 SYDVKM. This CDR3 comprises 16 residues. The CDR3 nucleotides read TGTGCCAGCAGTATAACTAGCGGTGGCTGGTACAATGAGCAGTTCTTC. As protein: CASSITSGGWYNEQFF.

The chain joins TRBV19 to TRBJ2-7; weak D call: TRBD2 (5 bases). In germline, CDR1 is LNHDA, CDR2 SQIVND (reference sequence). Trimming stripped 3 bases from V and 3 bases from J, with 9 bases between. The CDR3 has 13 amino acids. This chain's CDR3 is CASSMARGYEQYF. CDR3 coding DNA: TGTGCCAGTAGTATGGCTCGGGGCTACGAGCAGTACTTC.

The genes are TRBV21-1 and TRBJ1-5; the table's D call TRBD1 went unverified against the DNA. TRBV21-1 is noted as a pseudogene. This CDR3 region has 12 residues. The CDR3 reads CASSHDRGAQHF. The CDR3 nucleotides are TGTGCCAGCAGTCATGACAGAGGCGCCCAGCATTTT.

The rearrangement uses TRBV24-1 and TRBJ2-3, with D maybe TRBD1 (6 bases). Germline V gene data show CDR1 as KGHDR and CDR2 as SFDVKD. The CDR3 is 15 amino acids. V was cut by 4 bases and J by 4 bases, with 14 bases left in between. The CDR3 sequence is CATSDATGGPDTQYF. In nucleotides, the CDR3 is TGTGCCACCAGTGACGCGACAGGCGGCCCAGATACGCAGTATTTT.

J is TRBJ1-1 and V is TRBV5-4; D is undetermined. CDR3 length: 14 amino acids. The V end lost 4 bases, the J end lost 1 base, and 11 bases lay between the germline ends. Germline loops: CDR1 SGHNT, CDR2 YYREEE (reference sequence). CDR3 coding DNA: TGTGCCAGCAGCCTGAGGGCAGCGAACACTGAAGCTTTCTTT. This codes for CASSLRAANTEAFF.